A selection of T cell receptor beta chains follows, all from one sample in a study of blood T cell repertoires in COVID-19. Repertoires were generated with immunoSEQ multiplex PCR, while TCRdb's copy carries only in-frame clones and drops some. Of about 86,000 clones in the sample, roughly 88% are singletons; the top ten hold under 35%. The source material was peripheral blood. The receptor set was obtained from a woman of 80 years or more with active or convalescent COVID-19. The CDR3 runs from the conserved cysteine through the conserved F or W. The D gene is left open where the match is weak. Clone size, where shown, is once, few, many, or a class for clones that have expanded.

d_call j_call clone_size v_call cdr3_nt cdr3_aa
. TRBJ2-6 once TRBV27 TGTGCCAGCAGCACTGGGGCCAACGTCCTGACTTTC CASSTGANVLTF
. TRBJ1-1 . TRBV11-3 TGTGCCAGCAGCCCGACTTCGATGAACACTGAAGCTTTCTTT CASSPTSMNTEAFF
. TRBJ2-3 . TRBV21-1 TGTGCCAGCAGCAAGTGTTCCAGGGGGTTATTCACAGATACGCAGTATTTT CASSKCSRGLFTDTQYF
. TRBJ2-7 . TRBV23-1 TGCGCCAGCAGTCAAAGAGAACAGGGTGGATACGAGCAGTACTTC CASSQREQGGYEQYF
. TRBJ2-7 . TRBV18 TGTGCCAGCTCACCAGCGGTCGAGGACTCCTACGAGCAGTACTTC CASSPAVEDSYEQYF
. TRBJ1-6 . TRBV7-6 TGTGCCAGCAGCTTAGTTGGGCAGGGGAGTTCACCCCTCCACTTT CASSLVGQGSSPLHF
. TRBJ1-4 few TRBV2 TGTGCCAGCAGCATTGGCTCAACTAATGAAAAACTGTTTTTT CASSIGSTNEKLFF
. TRBJ1-1 . TRBV4-2 TGTGCCAGCAGCGCCGACAGTCATGGGAACACTGAAGCTTTCTTT CASSADSHGNTEAFF
. TRBJ2-2 . TRBV6-5 TGTGCCAGCAAGCCCGGGACTCGGAGGGAGCTGTTTTTT CASKPGTRRELFF
. TRBJ1-1 . TRBV5-1 TGCGCCAGCAGCTTGGGTTCCGGTTGGTCTGAAGCTTTCTTT CASSLGSGWSEAFF
TRBD1 TRBJ1-2 . TRBV29-1 TGCAGCGTCCGGGACAGGGGGCGGGGATATGGCTACACCTTC CSVRDRGRGYGYTF
TRBD2 TRBJ2-1 . TRBV24-1 TGTGCCACCAGTGTCGTAGGGGCGGGAGGGTACAATGAGCAGTTCTTC CATSVVGAGGYNEQFF
TRBD2 TRBJ2-3 . TRBV7-6 TGTGCCAGCAGCTCCCGGACTAGCGGGGGGGCAGATACGCAGTATTTT CASSSRTSGGADTQYF
. TRBJ2-3 . TRBV4-2 TGTGCCAGCAGCCAAGGTAGCCCCACAGATACGCAGTATTTT CASSQGSPTDTQYF
. TRBJ1-5 . TRBV11-2 TGTGCCAGCAGCTTAACCGGGGGTGGACAGCCCCAGCATTTT CASSLTGGGQPQHF
. TRBJ2-7 . TRBV9 TGTGCCAGCAGCGTAGCGGCGGGGACTGACTACGAGCAGTACTTC CASSVAAGTDYEQYF
TRBD2 TRBJ2-1 . TRBV29-1 TGCAGCGCCCTCCCCAGCGGGAGGAGGGACAATGAGCAGTTCTTC CSALPSGRRDNEQFF
. TRBJ2-1 once TRBV21-1 TGTGCCAGCAGCAAAGGGCCAGGGGGCGCAAATGAGCAGTTCTTC CASSKGPGGANEQFF
TRBD1 TRBJ1-3 . TRBV25-1 TGTGCCAGCAGTGACCCTAGGGGGCCTTCTGGAAACACCATATATTTT CASSDPRGPSGNTIYF
. TRBJ2-5 . TRBV5-4 TGTGCCAGCAGCTTGTCGGTCGCGAGGGGGTCAGAGACCCAGTACTTC CASSLSVARGSETQYF
. TRBJ1-3 . TRBV28 TGTGCCAGCAGTAGCAAGAATCTAAACACCATATATTTT CASSSKNLNTIYF
TRBD1 TRBJ2-7 . TRBV5-1 TGCGCCAGCAGCGGAGGGACAGGGGGCCTTTACGAGCAGTACTTC CASSGGTGGLYEQYF
. TRBJ1-1 . TRBV6-4 TGTGCCAGCAGCTACGAGGGAAGCACTGAAGCTTTCTTT CASSYEGSTEAFF
. TRBJ1-5 . TRBV21-1 TGTGCCAGCAGCAAACCCCTCCCGGACAGGGGAGGGTATAGCAATCAGCCCCAGCATTTT CASSKPLPDRGGYSNQPQHF
TRBD2 TRBJ2-5 . TRBV9 TGTGCCAGCAGCGTAGGGGTCCAGACTAGCGGGGTTGAGACCCAGTACTTC CASSVGVQTSGVETQYF
TRBD2 TRBJ2-7 . TRBV9 TGTGCCAGCAGCGTAGAAGGCGGGAGCTCCTACGAGCAGTACTTC CASSVEGGSSYEQYF
. TRBJ2-5 . TRBV19 TGTGCCAGTAGTCCCGGACAGCAAGAGACCCAGTACTTC CASSPGQQETQYF
. TRBJ2-5 . TRBV6-2/TRBV6-3 TGTGCCAGCAGTTTAAGGGGTGGTGGGGAAGAGACCCAGTACTTC CASSLRGGGEETQYF
TRBD2 TRBJ2-7 . TRBV5-1 TGCGCCAGCAGCCTTAGCGGGAGCACCGGCGAGCAGTACTTC CASSLSGSTGEQYF
. TRBJ1-5 . TRBV19 TGTGCCAGTAGTATTACGCAGGGTTATCAGCCCCAGCATTTT CASSITQGYQPQHF
. TRBJ1-6 . TRBV6-1 TGTGCCAGCAGTGAACATTCCTATAATTCACCCCTCCACTTT CASSEHSYNSPLHF
TRBD1 TRBJ2-3 . TRBV5-1 TGCGCCAGCAGCCCCGGGGACAGGGGCGCAGATACGCAGTATTTT CASSPGDRGADTQYF
. TRBJ2-1 . TRBV5-1 TGCGCCAGCAGCTTGGTGTTAGGAGGTTACAATGAGCAGTTCTTC CASSLVLGGYNEQFF
. TRBJ1-6 . TRBV5-1 TGCGCCAGCAGCCGGGTAGCGGATTCACCCCTCCACTTT CASSRVADSPLHF
. TRBJ1-6 . TRBV27 TGTGCCAGCAGTTTGAGGGTTAATAATTCACCCCTCCACTTT CASSLRVNNSPLHF